These 2 T cell receptor beta chains were all obtained from the same sample, sequenced in a study of Graves' ophthalmopathy and Graves' hyperthyroidism. The TCR beta CDR3 regions underwent amplification from RNA transcripts. Second-round multiplex PCR came after a first-round RT-PCR that employed HTBI primers. TCRdb redid the calling of the multiplex PCR reads with MiXCR, one entry per CDR3 protein. The sample shows around 50,000 distinct CDR3 sequences, over 45% of them seen only once. The sequenced sample consisted of peripheral blood. The receptors were gathered from an adult man with Graves' ophthalmopathy.

Regarding this clonotype: Germline and junction disagree at one end, which may indicate a read error. The rearrangement joins TRBV7-9 to TRBJ1-4, with D possibly being TRBD1 (6 bases). Germline V gene data show CDR1 as SEHNR and CDR2 as FQNEAQ (reference sequence). This CDR3 region has 11 residues. The DNA of the CDR3 is TGTGCTAGCAGCTCGGAAGGGGGACTGTTTTTT. Protein: CASSSEGGLFF.

In regard to this clonotype: Mismatch with germline at one junction end may stem from a read error. The chain combines TRBV24-1 with TRBJ2-1, with 14 bases aligning to TRBD2. In germline, CDR1 is KGHDR, CDR2 SFDVKD. The length of the CDR3 is 18 residues. Here the CDR3 reads CATGTGGTSGRSPNEQSF. The CDR3 bases are TGTGCCACCGGGACAGGGGGGACTAGCGGGAGAAGCCCCAATGAGCAGTCCTTC.